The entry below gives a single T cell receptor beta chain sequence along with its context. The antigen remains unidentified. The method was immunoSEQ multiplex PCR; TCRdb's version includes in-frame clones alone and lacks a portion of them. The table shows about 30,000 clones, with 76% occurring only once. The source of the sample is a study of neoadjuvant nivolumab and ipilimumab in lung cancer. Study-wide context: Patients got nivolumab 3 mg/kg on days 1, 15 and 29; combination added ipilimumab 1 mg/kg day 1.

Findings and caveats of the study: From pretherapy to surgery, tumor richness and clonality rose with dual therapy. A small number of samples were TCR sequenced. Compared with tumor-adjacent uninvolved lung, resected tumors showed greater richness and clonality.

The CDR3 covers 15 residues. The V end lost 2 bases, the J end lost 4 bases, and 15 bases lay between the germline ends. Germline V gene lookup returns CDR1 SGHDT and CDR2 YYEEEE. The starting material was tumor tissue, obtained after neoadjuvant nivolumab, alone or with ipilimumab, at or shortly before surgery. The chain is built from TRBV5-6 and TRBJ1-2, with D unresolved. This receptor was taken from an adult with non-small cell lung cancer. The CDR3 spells CASSLRRTLSYGYTF. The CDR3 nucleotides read TGTGCCAGCAGCTTAAGACGAACCCTAAGCTATGGCTACACCTTC.